The T cell receptor beta chain under discussion was sequenced for a study of T cell responses to AZD1222 COVID-19 vaccine. The study's findings and limits: The study sampled repertoires only after the peak T cell response. Only a handful of individuals given AZD1222 were seropositive at baseline. Donors were largely white British and mainly female; clonal diversity was possibly underestimated.

Assay: immunoSEQ multiplex PCR; the TCRdb copy retains only in-frame clones and omits some. The sample includes about 140,000 clones, more than 90% of them seen just once. The J segment lost 3 bases and the V segment lost 6 bases, leaving 8 bases of the junction unmatched. Per germline, CDR1 MNHEY and CDR2 SVGAGI. There are 15 residues in the CDR3. This clone has just one count. Antigen unknown. The chain has TRBV6-5 and TRBJ2-7; 10 positions agree with TRBD1. Material: peripheral blood, obtained on day 0 of AZD1222 vaccination. This TCR came from an adult in good health. The CDR3 DNA reads as TGTGCCAGCAGCAGCCGACAGGGGGCGCACTACGAGCAGTACTTC. It codes for CASSSRQGAHYEQYF.